A selection of T cell receptor beta chains follows, all from one sample in a study of cytomegalovirus exposure and HLA in healthy donors. Assay used: immunoSEQ multiplex PCR; TCRdb lists only in-frame clones, some missing. The table includes some 180,000 clones, 86% detected once. The sequenced sample consisted of PBMCs. All receptors come from a man between 25 and 39 years old in good health and CMV-seropositive. CDR3s include the opening cysteine and the closing phenylalanine or tryptophan. A D gene is named only where the DNA matches it firmly. A clone size is listed for some rows: how often the clone was seen (once, few, many), or a class if it is expanded.

J: TRBJ2-7
D: .
size: .
length: 11
V: TRBV27
CDR3: CASTSGYEQYF
DNA: TGTGCCAGCACGTCGGGCTACGAGCAGTACTTC

J: TRBJ2-7
D: .
size: .
length: 16
V: TRBV2
CDR3: CASSEGTGGFSYEQYF
DNA: TGTGCCAGCAGTGAAGGAACCGGGGGTTTCTCCTACGAGCAGTACTTC

J: TRBJ2-2
D: TRBD2
size: .
length: 14
V: TRBV5-1
CDR3: CASSPGAGGGELFF
DNA: TGCGCCAGCAGCCCTGGCGCGGGAGGCGGGGAGCTGTTTTTT

J: TRBJ1-2
D: .
size: .
length: 13
V: TRBV27
CDR3: CASSDGPNYGYTF
DNA: TGTGCCAGCTCGGACGGCCCTAACTATGGCTACACCTTC

J: TRBJ1-2
D: .
size: .
length: 15
V: TRBV4-1
CDR3: CASSQDRQTNYGYTF
DNA: TGCGCCAGCAGCCAAGACAGGCAAACTAACTATGGCTACACCTTC

J: TRBJ1-4
D: TRBD1
size: .
length: 13
V: TRBV19
CDR3: CASSQGASGKLFF
DNA: TGTGCCAGTAGCCAGGGGGCGAGTGGAAAACTGTTTTTT

J: TRBJ2-1
D: TRBD1
size: .
length: 14
V: TRBV27
CDR3: CASRQGASYNEQFF
DNA: TGTGCCAGCAGACAGGGGGCGTCCTACAATGAGCAGTTCTTC

J: TRBJ2-7
D: .
size: .
length: 13
V: TRBV27
CDR3: CASSLISSYEQYF
DNA: TGTGCCAGCAGTTTGATCAGCTCCTACGAGCAGTACTTC

J: TRBJ1-2
D: .
size: once
length: 16
V: TRBV6-5
CDR3: CASSYYRKGGNYGYTF
DNA: TGTGCCAGCAGTTACTATAGGAAGGGAGGGAACTATGGCTACACCTTC

J: TRBJ2-7
D: TRBD2
size: .
length: 16
V: TRBV4-1
CDR3: CASSRALVAGGAEQYF
DNA: TGCGCCAGCAGCCGAGCCCTCGTAGCGGGAGGAGCGGAGCAGTACTTC

J: TRBJ1-1
D: .
size: .
length: 15
V: TRBV2
CDR3: CASSESEGDYTEAFF
DNA: TGTGCCAGCAGTGAATCTGAGGGGGACTACACTGAAGCTTTCTTT

J: TRBJ1-1
D: .
size: few
length: 14
V: TRBV11-3
CDR3: CASNLQGSNTEAFF
DNA: TGTGCCAGCAACCTTCAGGGTTCGAACACTGAAGCTTTCTTT

J: TRBJ1-1
D: TRBD1
size: .
length: 17
V: TRBV15
CDR3: CATSTQITGARNTEAFF
DNA: TGTGCCACCAGCACCCAAATCACAGGGGCTCGGAACACTGAAGCTTTCTTT

J: TRBJ2-3
D: .
size: .
length: 11
V: TRBV5-6
CDR3: CASSSGDTQYF
DNA: TGTGCCAGCAGCTCGGGAGATACGCAGTATTTT

J: TRBJ2-1
D: .
size: .
length: 13
V: TRBV9
CDR3: CASSVSGSTGQFF
DNA: TGTGCCAGCAGCGTATCAGGGTCGACGGGGCAGTTCTTC

J: TRBJ2-7
D: TRBD2
size: .
length: 17
V: TRBV27
CDR3: CASSSFPPGGPSYEQYF
DNA: TGTGCCAGCAGTAGCTTCCCCCCGGGAGGGCCCTCCTACGAGCAGTACTTC

J: TRBJ1-1
D: .
size: .
length: 12
V: TRBV6-5
CDR3: CASEVRGTEAFF
DNA: TGTGCCAGCGAGGTTAGGGGGACTGAAGCTTTCTTT

J: TRBJ2-6
D: .
size: .
length: 14
V: TRBV9
CDR3: CASSAGAGANVLTF
DNA: TGTGCCAGCAGCGCAGGGGCCGGGGCCAACGTCCTGACTTTC

J: TRBJ1-2
D: .
size: few
length: 12
V: TRBV29-1
CDR3: CSVEGWGNGYTF
DNA: TGCAGCGTTGAAGGCTGGGGGAATGGCTACACCTTC

J: TRBJ1-5
D: TRBD1
size: few
length: 15
V: TRBV28
CDR3: CASTQVDRDNQPQHF
DNA: TGTGCCAGCACCCAGGTGGACAGGGACAATCAGCCCCAGCATTTT

J: TRBJ1-5
D: .
size: .
length: 16
V: TRBV28
CDR3: CASSIGAGRGNQPQHF
DNA: TGTGCCAGCAGTATCGGGGCGGGACGGGGCAATCAGCCCCAGCATTTT

J: TRBJ2-1
D: .
size: .
length: 12
V: TRBV4-1
CDR3: CASSHPGRERFF
DNA: TGCGCCAGCAGCCACCCTGGACGAGAAAGGTTCTTC

J: TRBJ2-3
D: .
size: .
length: 16
V: TRBV7-3
CDR3: CASSQQPAASTDTQYF
DNA: TGTGCCAGCAGCCAACAACCCGCGGCCTCCACAGATACGCAGTATTTT

J: TRBJ2-5
D: TRBD1
size: .
length: 15
V: TRBV27
CDR3: CASSLRWDSKETQYF
DNA: TGTGCCAGCAGTTTACGTTGGGACAGTAAAGAGACCCAGTACTTC

J: TRBJ2-7
D: .
size: .
length: 13
V: TRBV30
CDR3: CAWSRDMTYEQYF
DNA: TGTGCCTGGAGCCGGGACATGACCTACGAGCAGTACTTC

J: TRBJ1-4
D: .
size: .
length: 12
V: TRBV28
CDR3: CASSPAGEKLFF
DNA: TGTGCCAGCAGCCCCGCCGGCGAAAAACTGTTTTTT

J: TRBJ2-5
D: .
size: .
length: 13
V: TRBV2
CDR3: CASRGLEGETQYF
DNA: TGTGCCAGCAGGGGGTTAGAGGGAGAGACCCAGTACTTC